A selection of T cell receptor beta chains follows, all from one sample in a study of cytomegalovirus exposure and HLA in healthy donors. The method was immunoSEQ multiplex PCR; TCRdb's version includes in-frame clones alone and lacks a portion of them. The data hold fewer than 95,000 clones, with roughly four fifths observed a single time. The material sequenced was PBMCs. The source is a man aged 30 to 39 in good health and CMV-seronegative. The CDR3 runs from the conserved cysteine through the conserved F or W. Each record gives: clone size, J gene, D gene, V gene, CDR3 protein, CDR3 DNA. D genes are given only for firm matches. Clone sizes are given selectively: once, few, many, or a class where the clone is expanded.

.,TRBJ1-1,TRBD1,TRBV7-6,CASSKEGQGAYTEAFF,TGTGCCAGCAGCAAGGAGGGACAGGGGGCGTACACTGAAGCTTTCTTT
few,TRBJ1-1,.,TRBV18,CASSPLIKESEAFF,TGTGCCAGCTCACCATTAATAAAGGAGTCTGAAGCTTTCTTT
.,TRBJ1-1,.,TRBV9,CASSALSSDTEAFF,TGTGCCAGCAGTGCCCTGTCGTCGGACACTGAAGCTTTCTTT
.,TRBJ2-3,.,TRBV13,CASSPNTDTQYF,TGTGCCAGCAGCCCTAACACAGATACGCAGTATTTT
.,TRBJ2-7,.,TRBV7-3,CASSLGMRGDNEQYF,TGTGCCAGCAGCTTAGGCATGCGAGGGGACAACGAGCAGTACTTC
.,TRBJ2-7,TRBD1,TRBV9,CASSVGGQGAYEQYF,TGTGCCAGCAGCGTAGGGGGACAGGGGGCCTACGAGCAGTACTTC
.,TRBJ1-4,.,TRBV7-9,CASSLRGGSTNEKLFF,TGTGCCAGCAGCCTCCGGGGAGGCTCAACTAATGAAAAACTGTTTTTT
.,TRBJ2-7,.,TRBV10-3,CAIRRNRTIFEQYF,TGTGCCATCAGGCGGAACAGGACTATCTTCGAGCAGTACTTC
.,TRBJ1-5,.,TRBV7-2,CASSYATGSNQPQHF,TGTGCCAGCAGCTACGCGACAGGCTCCAATCAGCCCCAGCATTTT
.,TRBJ1-2,.,TRBV6-6,CASSHQTNYGYTF,TGTGCCAGCAGTCATCAGACTAACTATGGCTACACCTTC
.,TRBJ1-5,.,TRBV19,CASSIDLRQPQHF,TGTGCCAGTAGTATAGATCTCCGGCAGCCCCAGCATTTT
.,TRBJ2-5,TRBD1,TRBV19,CASRSPRGPGETQYF,TGTGCCAGTAGATCGCCAAGGGGGCCGGGGGAGACCCAGTACTTC
.,TRBJ1-3,TRBD1,TRBV15,CATSRGWSGTGGGNTIYF,TGTGCCACCAGCAGAGGATGGTCTGGGACAGGGGGCGGGAACACCATATATTTT
.,TRBJ1-5,.,TRBV11-2,CASSLVADQPQHF,TGTGCCAGCAGCTTAGTGGCCGATCAGCCCCAGCATTTT
.,TRBJ2-3,TRBD2,TRBV19,CASKSLAGGKDTQYF,TGTGCCAGCAAATCATTAGCGGGAGGAAAAGATACGCAGTATTTT
few,TRBJ1-1,TRBD1,TRBV5-4,CASSRGTGTGAFF,TGTGCCAGCAGCAGAGGGACAGGGACGGGAGCTTTCTTT
.,TRBJ1-3,.,TRBV14,CASSQARGFSGNTIYF,TGTGCCAGCAGCCAAGCGCGGGGGTTCTCTGGAAACACCATATATTTT
.,TRBJ2-1,TRBD2,TRBV7-6,CASSQKAGGLWNEQFF,TGTGCCAGCAGCCAAAAAGCGGGGGGGCTTTGGAATGAGCAGTTCTTC
.,TRBJ1-1,.,TRBV19,CASSFRQKLNTEAFF,TGTGCCAGTAGTTTTCGACAGAAGCTTAACACTGAAGCTTTCTTT
few,TRBJ2-6,.,TRBV2,CASRQGHSGANVLTF,TGTGCCAGCCGCCAGGGACACTCTGGGGCCAACGTCCTGACTTTC
few,TRBJ2-4,.,TRBV2,CASSNSVAKNIQYF,TGTGCCAGCTCCAATAGCGTAGCCAAAAACATTCAGTACTTC
few,TRBJ1-1,TRBD1,TRBV5-6,CASSLRDRVPEAFF,TGTGCCAGCAGCCTCCGGGACAGGGTACCTGAAGCTTTCTTT
.,TRBJ1-2,.,TRBV11-2,CASSPDSNYGYTF,TGTGCCAGCAGCCCCGACAGCAACTATGGCTACACCTTC